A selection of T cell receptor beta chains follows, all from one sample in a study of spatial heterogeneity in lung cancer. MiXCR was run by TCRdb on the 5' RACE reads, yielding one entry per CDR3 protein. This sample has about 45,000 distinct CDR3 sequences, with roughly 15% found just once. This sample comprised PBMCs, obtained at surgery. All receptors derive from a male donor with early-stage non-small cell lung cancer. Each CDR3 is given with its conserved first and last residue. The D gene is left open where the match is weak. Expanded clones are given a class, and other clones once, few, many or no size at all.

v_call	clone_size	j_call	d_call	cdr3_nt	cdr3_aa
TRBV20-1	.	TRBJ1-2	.	TGCAGTGCCCCCCCCGCGGAGGGGAGCAACTATGGCTACACCTTC	CSAPPAEGSNYGYTF
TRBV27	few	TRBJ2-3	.	TGTGCCAGCAGCTGGAAGGGGCGGGCAGATACGCAGTATTTT	CASSWKGRADTQYF
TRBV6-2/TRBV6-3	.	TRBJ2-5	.	TGTGCCAGCAGCCCAACGAGTCAAGAGACCCAGTACTTC	CASSPTSQETQYF
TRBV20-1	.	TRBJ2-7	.	TGCAGTGCTCCACTACTAGGACGGAACCACGAGCAGTACTTC	CSAPLLGRNHEQYF
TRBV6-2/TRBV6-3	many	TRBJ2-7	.	TGTGCCAGCAGTTCGACCATCTCCTACGAGCAGTACTTC	CASSSTISYEQYF
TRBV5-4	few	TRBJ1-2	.	TGTGCCAGCAGTATACAGGGAACTAACTATGGCTACACCTTC	CASSIQGTNYGYTF
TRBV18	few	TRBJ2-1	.	TGTGCCAGCTCACCAACGGGGAGCTACAATGAGCAGTTCTTC	CASSPTGSYNEQFF
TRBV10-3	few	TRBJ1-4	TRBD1	TGTGCCATCAGTGTAGACAGGGGGCTCGACGAAAAACTGTTTTTT	CAISVDRGLDEKLFF
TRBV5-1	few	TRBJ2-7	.	TGCGCCAGCAGCTTGCAGGGGCAGACCTACGAGCAGTACTTC	CASSLQGQTYEQYF
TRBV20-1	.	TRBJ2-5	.	TGCAGTGCCCACCTCAGTCGGGAGGAGACCCAGTACTTC	CSAHLSREETQYF
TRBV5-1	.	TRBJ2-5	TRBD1	TGCGCCAGCATACCCGGCCAGGGGGCCCTATACCAAGAGACCCAGTACTTC	CASIPGQGALYQETQYF
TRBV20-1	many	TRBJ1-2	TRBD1	TGCAGTGCTGGACAGGGGGCGGGCTACACCTTC	CSAGQGAGYTF
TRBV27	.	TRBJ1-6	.	TGTGCCAGCAGTTATGGCAGGGAAAGCTCACCCCTCCACTTT	CASSYGRESSPLHF
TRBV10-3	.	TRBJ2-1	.	TGTGCCATCAAAGAGGCTACCGAGCAGTTCTTC	CAIKEATEQFF
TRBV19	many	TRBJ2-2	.	TGTGCCAGTAGTATACGGCAGGCTAACGCTTTGAACACCGGGGAGCTGTTTTTT	CASSIRQANALNTGELFF
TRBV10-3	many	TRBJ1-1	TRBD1	TGTGCCATCGGCGCCGGGACAGGCGGGACTGAAGCTTTCTTT	CAIGAGTGGTEAFF
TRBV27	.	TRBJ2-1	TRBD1	TGTGCCAGCAGTGACCGGGACAGGGGCCACAATGAGCAGTTCTTC	CASSDRDRGHNEQFF
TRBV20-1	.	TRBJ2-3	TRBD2	TGCAGTGCTTTTCTAGCGGGGGGCACAGATACGCAGTATTTT	CSAFLAGGTDTQYF
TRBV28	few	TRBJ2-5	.	TGTGCCAGCAGTCCCCAACCCTCGGATCGCCACAAAGAGACCCAGTACTTC	CASSPQPSDRHKETQYF
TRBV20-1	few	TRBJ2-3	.	TGCAGTGCTCCCCATTCCGGGACCTACACAGATACGCAGTATTTT	CSAPHSGTYTDTQYF
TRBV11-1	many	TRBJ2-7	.	TGTGCCAGCAGCCGTCGACGGGCACCCTACGAGCAGTACTTC	CASSRRRAPYEQYF
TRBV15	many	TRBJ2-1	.	TGTGCCACCAGCGGCGCGCTGAGCTCCTACAATGAGCAGTTCTTC	CATSGALSSYNEQFF
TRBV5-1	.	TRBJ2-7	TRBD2	TGCGCCAGCAGCGGGACTAGCGGGATATACGAGCAGTACTTC	CASSGTSGIYEQYF
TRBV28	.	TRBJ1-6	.	TGTGCCAGCAGTCTAGGACAGAGTAATTCACCCCTCCACTTT	CASSLGQSNSPLHF
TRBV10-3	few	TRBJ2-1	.	TGTGCCATCCGGGAAGAGAATGAGCAGTTCTTC	CAIREENEQFF
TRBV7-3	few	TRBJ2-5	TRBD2	TGTGCCAGCAGCCCCCATAGCGGGAGGTCCCAAGAGACCCAGTACTTC	CASSPHSGRSQETQYF
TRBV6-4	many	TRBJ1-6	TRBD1	TGTGCCAGCAGTGGGGACAGTGAGTCACCCCTCCACTTT	CASSGDSESPLHF
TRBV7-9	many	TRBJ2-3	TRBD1	TGTGCCAGCAGCCCAACGAAGACAGGGGCCGCCACAGATACGCAGTATTTT	CASSPTKTGAATDTQYF
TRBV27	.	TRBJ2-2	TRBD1	TGTGCCAGCAGTCCCTGGGGACAGAAGAACACCGGGGAGCTGTTTTTT	CASSPWGQKNTGELFF
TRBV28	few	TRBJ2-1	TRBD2	TGTGCCAGCAGTTTAGGCGGGACTAGCTTGTTCTTC	CASSLGGTSLFF
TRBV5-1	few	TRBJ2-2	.	TGCGCCAGCAGCTTCCACAGGGAGAACACCGGGGAGCTGTTTTTT	CASSFHRENTGELFF
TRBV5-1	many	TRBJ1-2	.	TGCGCCAGCAGCGAAGACCCTAACAACTATGGCTACACCTTC	CASSEDPNNYGYTF
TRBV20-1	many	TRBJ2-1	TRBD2	TGCAGTGCCCCGACTAGCTTATACAATGAGCAGTTCTTC	CSAPTSLYNEQFF
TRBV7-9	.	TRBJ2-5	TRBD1	TGTGCCAGCAGCTTAGCAGGGGGCATTGAGACCCAGTACTTC	CASSLAGGIETQYF
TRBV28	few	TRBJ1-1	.	TGTGCCAGCAGTTCCCATACAGGGCTGGTAGAAGCTTTCTTT	CASSSHTGLVEAFF
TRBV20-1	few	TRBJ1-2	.	TGCAGTGCTAGCCTTCCCTCAAGGGGTGGCTACACCTTC	CSASLPSRGGYTF
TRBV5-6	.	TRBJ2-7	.	TGTGCCAGCAGGTACGCATCCTACGAGCAGTACTTC	CASRYASYEQYF
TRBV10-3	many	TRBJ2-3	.	TGTGCCATCAGGGCCTACGGGGATACGCAGTATTTT	CAIRAYGDTQYF
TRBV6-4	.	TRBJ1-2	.	TGTGCCAGCAGTGACTCGGGCAATGCTAACTATGGCTACACCTTC	CASSDSGNANYGYTF
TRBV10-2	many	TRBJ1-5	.	TGCGCCAGCAGTGAGGGGGCTAGACAGCCCCAGCATTTT	CASSEGARQPQHF
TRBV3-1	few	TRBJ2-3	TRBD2	TGTGCCAGCAGCCAAGATAATCCGGGACTAGCGGGAGATACGCAGTATTTT	CASSQDNPGLAGDTQYF
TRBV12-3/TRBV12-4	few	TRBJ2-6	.	TGTGCCAGCAGTTTTGGGGAGGCCAACGTCCTGACTTTC	CASSFGEANVLTF
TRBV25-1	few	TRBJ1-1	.	TGTGCCAGCAGTCCCTCCGCCGGGTTAGAAGCTTTCTTT	CASSPSAGLEAFF
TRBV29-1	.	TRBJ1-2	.	TGCAGCGTCGCTGTGTCAGGGGATCCGGATGGCTACACCTTC	CSVAVSGDPDGYTF
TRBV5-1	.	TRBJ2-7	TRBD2	TGCGCCAGCAGCTTGGGCAGGGGGACTAGCGCCCACGAGCAGTACTTC	CASSLGRGTSAHEQYF
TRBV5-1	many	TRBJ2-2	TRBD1	TGCGCCACCTCCTCCGGGACAGTAAACACCGGGGAGCTGTTTTTT	CATSSGTVNTGELFF